The text below deals with one T cell receptor (beta chain). This specimen comes from a study of control samples from healthy donors and cancer patients. CDR1 is MDHEN, CDR2 SYDVKM, per germline. V shed 4 bases and J shed 0 bases, with 14 bases lying between them. The CDR3 loop spans 16 amino acids. Some clones are missing from TCRdb's copy, which holds only in-frame ones; the method was immunoSEQ multiplex PCR. Among about 60,000 clones listed, approximately 86% were seen once. The receptor comes from a man aged 50 to 60 in good health. This chain joins TRBV28 and TRBJ2-3; no definite D call. Source material: blood. The CDR3 DNA is TGTGCCAGCAGTTCCGGAGACGGCTTTAGCACAGATACGCAGTATTTT. This codes for CASSSGDGFSTDTQYF.